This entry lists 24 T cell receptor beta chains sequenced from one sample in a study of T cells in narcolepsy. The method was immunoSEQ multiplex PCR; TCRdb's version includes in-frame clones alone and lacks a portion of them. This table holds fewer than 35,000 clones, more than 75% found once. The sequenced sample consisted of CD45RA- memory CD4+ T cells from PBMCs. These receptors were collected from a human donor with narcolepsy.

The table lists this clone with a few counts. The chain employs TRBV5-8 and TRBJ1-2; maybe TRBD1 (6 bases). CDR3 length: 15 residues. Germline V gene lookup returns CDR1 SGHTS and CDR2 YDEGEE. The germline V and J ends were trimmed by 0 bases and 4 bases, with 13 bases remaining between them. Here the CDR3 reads CASSLGGRGSYGYTF. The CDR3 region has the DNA TGTGCCAGCAGCTTGGGAGGCAGGGGATCCTATGGCTACACCTTC.

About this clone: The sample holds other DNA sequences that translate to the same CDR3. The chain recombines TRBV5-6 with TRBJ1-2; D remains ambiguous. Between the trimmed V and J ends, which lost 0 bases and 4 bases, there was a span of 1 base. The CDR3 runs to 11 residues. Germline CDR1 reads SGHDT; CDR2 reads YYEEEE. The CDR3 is CASSLGYGYTF. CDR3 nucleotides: TGTGCCAGCAGCTTGGGCTATGGCTACACCTTC.

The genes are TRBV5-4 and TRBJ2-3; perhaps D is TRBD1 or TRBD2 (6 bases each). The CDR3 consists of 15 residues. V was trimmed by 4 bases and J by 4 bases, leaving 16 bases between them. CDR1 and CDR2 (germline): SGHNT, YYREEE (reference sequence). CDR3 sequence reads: CASSVGGGISDTQYF. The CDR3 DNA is TGTGCCAGCAGCGTAGGAGGGGGAATTTCAGATACGCAGTATTTT.

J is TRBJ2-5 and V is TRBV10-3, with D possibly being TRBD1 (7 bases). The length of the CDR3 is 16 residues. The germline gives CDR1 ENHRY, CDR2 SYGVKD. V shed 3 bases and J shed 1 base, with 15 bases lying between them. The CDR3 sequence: CAISERRGRVQETQYF. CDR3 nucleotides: TGTGCCATCAGTGAAAGGAGGGGGCGAGTCCAAGAGACCCAGTACTTC.

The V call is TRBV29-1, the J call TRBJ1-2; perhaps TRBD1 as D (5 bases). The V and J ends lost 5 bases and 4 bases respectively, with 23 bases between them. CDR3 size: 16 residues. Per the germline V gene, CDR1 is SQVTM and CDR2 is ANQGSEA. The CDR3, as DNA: TGCAGCGTTCCGAAAGCAAGTGCCTGGCAGGGCTATGGCTACACCTTC. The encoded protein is CSVPKASAWQGYGYTF.

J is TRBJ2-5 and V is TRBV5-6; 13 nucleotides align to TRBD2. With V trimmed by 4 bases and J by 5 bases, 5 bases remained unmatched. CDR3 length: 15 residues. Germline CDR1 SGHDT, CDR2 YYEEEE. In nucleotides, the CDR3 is TGTGCCAGCAGCACTAGCGGGGGGGTCGCGGAGACCCAGTACTTC. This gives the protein CASSTSGGVAETQYF.

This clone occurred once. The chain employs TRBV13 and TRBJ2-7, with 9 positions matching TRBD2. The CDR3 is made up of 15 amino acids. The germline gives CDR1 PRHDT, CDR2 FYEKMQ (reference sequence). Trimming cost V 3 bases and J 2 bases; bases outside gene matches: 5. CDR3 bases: TGTGCCAGCAGCTTGGCTAGCGGGAATCCCTACGAGCAGTACTTC. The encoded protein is CASSLASGNPYEQYF.

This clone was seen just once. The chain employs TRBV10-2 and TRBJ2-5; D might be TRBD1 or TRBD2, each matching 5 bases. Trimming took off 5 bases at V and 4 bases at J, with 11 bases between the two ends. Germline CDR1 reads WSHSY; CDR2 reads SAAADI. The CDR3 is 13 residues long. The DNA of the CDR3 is TGCGCCAGCAGTTCCGTTGGGGGAGAGACCCAGTACTTC. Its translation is CASSSVGGETQYF.

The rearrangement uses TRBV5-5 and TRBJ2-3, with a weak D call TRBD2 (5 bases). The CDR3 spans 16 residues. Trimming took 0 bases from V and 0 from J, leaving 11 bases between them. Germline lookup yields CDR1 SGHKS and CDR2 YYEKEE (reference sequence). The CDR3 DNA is TGTGCCAGCAGCTTGGCGGAGGTATATAGCACAGATACGCAGTATTTT. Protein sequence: CASSLAEVYSTDTQYF.

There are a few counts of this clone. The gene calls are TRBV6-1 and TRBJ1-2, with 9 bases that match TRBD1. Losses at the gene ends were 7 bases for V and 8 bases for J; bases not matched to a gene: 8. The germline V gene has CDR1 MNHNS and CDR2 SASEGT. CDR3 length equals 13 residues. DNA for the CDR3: TGTGCCAGCACGAGTAGGGACAGGGAGGGCTACACCTTC. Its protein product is CASTSRDREGYTF.

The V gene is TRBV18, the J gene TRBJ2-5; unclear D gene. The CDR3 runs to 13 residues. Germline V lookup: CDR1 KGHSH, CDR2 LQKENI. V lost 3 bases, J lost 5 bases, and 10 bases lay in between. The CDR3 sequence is CASSPSREETQYF. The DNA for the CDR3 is TGTGCCAGCTCACCTAGCAGAGAGGAGACCCAGTACTTC.

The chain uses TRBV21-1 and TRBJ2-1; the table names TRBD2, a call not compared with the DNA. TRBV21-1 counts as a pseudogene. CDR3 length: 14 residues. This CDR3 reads CASSKGEGCNEQFF. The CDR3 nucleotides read TGTGCCAGCAGCAAAGGGGAGGGCTGCAATGAGCAGTTCTTC.

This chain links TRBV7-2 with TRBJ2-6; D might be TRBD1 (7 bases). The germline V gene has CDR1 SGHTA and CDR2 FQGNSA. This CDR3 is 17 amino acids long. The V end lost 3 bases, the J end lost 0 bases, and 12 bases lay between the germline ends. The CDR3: CASSLGGTASGANVLTF. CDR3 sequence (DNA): TGTGCCAGCAGCTTGGGCGGGACAGCCTCTGGGGCCAACGTCCTGACTTTC.

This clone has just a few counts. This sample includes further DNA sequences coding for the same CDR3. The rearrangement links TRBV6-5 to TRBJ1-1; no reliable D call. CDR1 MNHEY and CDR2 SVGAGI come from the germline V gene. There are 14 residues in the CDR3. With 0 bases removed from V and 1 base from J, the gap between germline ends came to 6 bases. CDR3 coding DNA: TGTGCCAGCAGTTACTCTCAGGCGAACACTGAAGCTTTCTTT. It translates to CASSYSQANTEAFF.

CDR3 in amino acids: CASSYTGENIQYF. DNA of the CDR3: TGTGCCAGCAGTTATACAGGGGAAAACATTCAGTACTTC. The genes are TRBV6-6 and TRBJ2-4; TRBD1 agrees at 7 bases. V dropped 3 bases and J dropped 5; count of bases not matched to a gene: 1. Germline CDR1 reads MNHNY; CDR2 reads SVGAGI (reference sequence). This CDR3 has 13 residues.

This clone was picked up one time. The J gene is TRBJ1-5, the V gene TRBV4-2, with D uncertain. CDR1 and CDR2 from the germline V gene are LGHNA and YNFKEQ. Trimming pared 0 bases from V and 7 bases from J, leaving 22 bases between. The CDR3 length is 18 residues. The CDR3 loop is CASSQDTYRTDRGQPQHF. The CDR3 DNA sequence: TGTGCCAGCAGCCAAGATACATATAGGACGGACCGCGGACAGCCCCAGCATTTT.

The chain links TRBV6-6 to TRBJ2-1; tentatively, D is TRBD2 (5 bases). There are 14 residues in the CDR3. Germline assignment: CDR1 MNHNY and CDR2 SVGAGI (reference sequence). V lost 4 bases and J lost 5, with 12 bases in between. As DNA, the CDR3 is TGTGCCAGCAGTTTCCGGGGTCGGGACAATGAGCAGTTCTTC. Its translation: CASSFRGRDNEQFF.

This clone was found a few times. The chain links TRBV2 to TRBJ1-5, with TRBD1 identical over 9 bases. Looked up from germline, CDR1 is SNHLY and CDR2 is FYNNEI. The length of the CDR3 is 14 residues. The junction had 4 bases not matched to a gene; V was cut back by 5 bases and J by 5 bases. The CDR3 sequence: CASSPDRGHQPQHF. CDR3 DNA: TGTGCCAGCAGTCCGGACAGGGGCCATCAGCCCCAGCATTTT.

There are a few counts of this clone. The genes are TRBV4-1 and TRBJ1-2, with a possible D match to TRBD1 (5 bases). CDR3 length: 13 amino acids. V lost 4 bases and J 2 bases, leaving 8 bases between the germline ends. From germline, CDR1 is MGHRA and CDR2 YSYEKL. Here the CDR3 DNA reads TGCGCCAGCAGCCCCCGGGGGAACTATGGCTACACCTTC. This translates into CASSPRGNYGYTF.

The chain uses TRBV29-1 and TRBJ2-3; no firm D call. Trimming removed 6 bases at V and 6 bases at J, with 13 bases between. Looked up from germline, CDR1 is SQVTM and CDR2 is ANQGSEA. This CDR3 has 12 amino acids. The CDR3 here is CSVRTRADTQYF. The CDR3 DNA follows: TGCAGCGTGAGGACCCGGGCGGATACGCAGTATTTT.

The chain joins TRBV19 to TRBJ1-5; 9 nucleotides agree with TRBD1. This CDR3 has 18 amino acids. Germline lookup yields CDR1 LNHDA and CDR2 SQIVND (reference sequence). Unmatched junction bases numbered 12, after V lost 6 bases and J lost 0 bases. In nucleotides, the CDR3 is TGTGCCAGTAGCCAGGGACAGGGTGACTTCCATAGCAATCAGCCCCAGCATTTT. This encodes CASSQGQGDFHSNQPQHF.

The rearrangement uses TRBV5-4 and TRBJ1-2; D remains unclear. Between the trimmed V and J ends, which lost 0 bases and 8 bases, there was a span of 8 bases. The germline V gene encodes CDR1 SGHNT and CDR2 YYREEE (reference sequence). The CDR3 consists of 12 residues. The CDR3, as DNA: TGTGCCAGCAGCTTGGACGTTGGAGGCTACACCTTC. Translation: CASSLDVGGYTF.

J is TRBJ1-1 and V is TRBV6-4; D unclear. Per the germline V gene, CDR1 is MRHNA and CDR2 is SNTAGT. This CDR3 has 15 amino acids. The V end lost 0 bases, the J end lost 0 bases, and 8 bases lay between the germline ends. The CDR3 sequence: CASSDSAAMNTEAFF. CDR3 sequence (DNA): TGTGCCAGCAGTGACTCGGCAGCCATGAACACTGAAGCTTTCTTT.

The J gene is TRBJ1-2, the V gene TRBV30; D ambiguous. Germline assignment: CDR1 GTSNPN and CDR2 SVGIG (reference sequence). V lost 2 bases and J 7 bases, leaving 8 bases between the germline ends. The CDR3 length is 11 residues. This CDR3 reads CAWSLYPGYTF. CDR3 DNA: TGTGCCTGGAGTCTATACCCTGGCTACACCTTC.